This is a list of T cell receptor beta chains from one sample in a study of cytomegalovirus exposure and HLA in healthy donors. Data came from immunoSEQ multiplex PCR; TCRdb stores just in-frame clones and leaves some out. The sample has 95,000 to 150,000 clones; about four fifths are singletons. Sequences were obtained from PBMCs. The receptors were sampled from a woman in her sixties or seventies in good health and CMV-seropositive. CDR3s include the opening cysteine and the closing phenylalanine or tryptophan. A D gene is named only where the DNA matches it firmly. Clone size appears in some rows only: once, few, many, or a class for an expanded clone.

j_gene: TRBJ2-1; len: 15; d_gene: TRBD2; abundance: once; v_gene: TRBV5-1; CDR3nt: TGCGCCAGCAGCTTTGACGGACGGGGGGACAATGAGCAGTTCTTC; CDR3aa: CASSFDGRGDNEQFF
j_gene: TRBJ2-1; len: 16; d_gene: -; abundance: -; v_gene: TRBV7-8; CDR3nt: TGTGCCAGCAGCCCACTCAGGGCTCTTATATACAATGAGCAGTTCTTC; CDR3aa: CASSPLRALIYNEQFF
j_gene: TRBJ2-3; len: 14; d_gene: TRBD2; abundance: -; v_gene: TRBV11-3; CDR3nt: TGTGCCAGCAGCTTACGCGGGGGGGCAGATACGCAGTATTTT; CDR3aa: CASSLRGGADTQYF
j_gene: TRBJ2-7; len: 14; d_gene: TRBD2; abundance: -; v_gene: TRBV6-1; CDR3nt: TGTGCCAGCAGTGCTAGCGGGACACGGTACGAGCAGTACTTC; CDR3aa: CASSASGTRYEQYF
j_gene: TRBJ1-1; len: 16; d_gene: TRBD1; abundance: -; v_gene: TRBV5-1; CDR3nt: TGCGCCAGCAGCTTGGACAGGGGGCCCCTGAACACTGAAGCTTTCTTT; CDR3aa: CASSLDRGPLNTEAFF
j_gene: TRBJ1-1; len: 14; d_gene: -; abundance: -; v_gene: TRBV5-8; CDR3nt: TGTGCCAGCAGCTTGACACAGGGGAACACTGAAGCTTTCTTT; CDR3aa: CASSLTQGNTEAFF
j_gene: TRBJ2-6; len: 15; d_gene: -; abundance: -; v_gene: TRBV7-9; CDR3nt: TGTGCCAGCAGCCTAACAGGGACCGGGGCCAACGTCCTGACTTTC; CDR3aa: CASSLTGTGANVLTF
j_gene: TRBJ1-4; len: 15; d_gene: -; abundance: few; v_gene: TRBV7-2; CDR3nt: TGTGCCAGCAGCTTAGGACAGGTCTCTAATGAAAAACTGTTTTTT; CDR3aa: CASSLGQVSNEKLFF
j_gene: TRBJ1-4; len: 13; d_gene: TRBD1; abundance: -; v_gene: TRBV6-1; CDR3nt: TGTGCCAGCGAACGGGACAGGGATGAAAAACTGTTTTTT; CDR3aa: CASERDRDEKLFF
j_gene: TRBJ1-2; len: 14; d_gene: TRBD1; abundance: -; v_gene: TRBV29-1; CDR3nt: TGCAGCGTGGGACAGGGGGGCCCCAACTATGGCTACACCTTC; CDR3aa: CSVGQGGPNYGYTF
j_gene: TRBJ1-2; len: 15; d_gene: -; abundance: -; v_gene: TRBV5-6; CDR3nt: TGTGCCAGCAGCAGGCCTGGGGGGGTTAACTATGGCTACACCTTC; CDR3aa: CASSRPGGVNYGYTF
j_gene: TRBJ2-3; len: 15; d_gene: -; abundance: -; v_gene: TRBV9; CDR3nt: TGTGCCAGCAGCCCCCTGGGCGGGGCCGGAGATACGCAGTATTTT; CDR3aa: CASSPLGGAGDTQYF
j_gene: TRBJ2-1; len: 16; d_gene: TRBD2; abundance: -; v_gene: TRBV7-9; CDR3nt: TGTGCCAGCAGCTTAGGGGGGGACTACCGAGGGAATGAGCAGTTCTTC; CDR3aa: CASSLGGDYRGNEQFF
j_gene: TRBJ2-2; len: 18; d_gene: -; abundance: -; v_gene: TRBV10-3; CDR3nt: TGTGCCATCAGTAAGTCTATACCGGGACAAGGTAACACCGGGGAGCTGTTTTTT; CDR3aa: CAISKSIPGQGNTGELFF
j_gene: TRBJ1-2; len: 13; d_gene: TRBD1; abundance: -; v_gene: TRBV9; CDR3nt: TGTGCCAGCGCCGGGACAGGGATTCGAGGCCACACCTTC; CDR3aa: CASAGTGIRGHTF
j_gene: TRBJ2-7; len: 14; d_gene: TRBD2; abundance: -; v_gene: TRBV5-1; CDR3nt: TGCGCCAGCAGCTTACCCGGTGCTAGCGGCGAGCAGTACTTC; CDR3aa: CASSLPGASGEQYF
j_gene: TRBJ1-1; len: 14; d_gene: TRBD1; abundance: few; v_gene: TRBV18; CDR3nt: TGTGCCAGCTCACCAACGGGTCAGGGGGCTGAAGCTTTCTTT; CDR3aa: CASSPTGQGAEAFF
j_gene: TRBJ1-5; len: 15; d_gene: -; abundance: -; v_gene: TRBV6-1; CDR3nt: TGTGCCAGCAGTTCAGACGGAGGAGGAAGTCAGCCCCAGCATTTT; CDR3aa: CASSSDGGGSQPQHF
j_gene: TRBJ2-1; len: 15; d_gene: TRBD2; abundance: -; v_gene: TRBV5-5; CDR3nt: TGTGCCAGCAGCGTACTAGCGGGAGGGCCCGGTGAGCAGTTCTTC; CDR3aa: CASSVLAGGPGEQFF
j_gene: TRBJ2-5; len: 16; d_gene: -; abundance: -; v_gene: TRBV9; CDR3nt: TGTGCCAGCAGCGTAGGGGGAGGCAGCCTCCAAGAGACCCAGTACTTC; CDR3aa: CASSVGGGSLQETQYF
j_gene: TRBJ1-5; len: 21; d_gene: TRBD1; abundance: -; v_gene: TRBV19; CDR3nt: TGTGCCAGTGCCACAGGGGCGAACTTGGAATCCCGTCCCATAGTCAATCAGCCCCAGCATTTT; CDR3aa: CASATGANLESRPIVNQPQHF
j_gene: TRBJ2-7; len: 15; d_gene: -; abundance: -; v_gene: TRBV6-5; CDR3nt: TGTGCCAGCAGTAAGGGGATTATGACCTCCTACGAGCAGTACTTC; CDR3aa: CASSKGIMTSYEQYF
j_gene: TRBJ1-2; len: 16; d_gene: TRBD1; abundance: -; v_gene: TRBV7-2; CDR3nt: TGTGCCAGCAGCTTAGGGGGGACAGACCGCAACTATGGCTACACCTTC; CDR3aa: CASSLGGTDRNYGYTF
j_gene: TRBJ1-2; len: 13; d_gene: TRBD1; abundance: few; v_gene: TRBV2; CDR3nt: TGTGCCAGCAATAGACCAGGGGGCCACGGCTACACCTTC; CDR3aa: CASNRPGGHGYTF
j_gene: TRBJ1-2; len: 13; d_gene: -; abundance: -; v_gene: TRBV28; CDR3nt: TGTGCCAGCAGTTCCGGAGCTAACTATGGCTACACCTTC; CDR3aa: CASSSGANYGYTF
j_gene: TRBJ2-7; len: 15; d_gene: TRBD2; abundance: -; v_gene: TRBV11-2; CDR3nt: TGTGCCAGCACGGCTTTCGGGACTAGCGGGTACGAGCAGTACTTC; CDR3aa: CASTAFGTSGYEQYF
j_gene: TRBJ2-3; len: 15; d_gene: TRBD1; abundance: once; v_gene: TRBV11-2; CDR3nt: TGTGCCAGCAGCTTCCGGGACAGGGGGACAGATACGCAGTATTTT; CDR3aa: CASSFRDRGTDTQYF
j_gene: TRBJ2-5; len: 15; d_gene: TRBD1; abundance: -; v_gene: TRBV5-4; CDR3nt: TGTGCCAGCAGCTACACAGGGACAGCACAAGAGACCCAGTACTTC; CDR3aa: CASSYTGTAQETQYF
j_gene: TRBJ1-2; len: 15; d_gene: TRBD1; abundance: -; v_gene: TRBV4-3; CDR3nt: TGCGCCAGCAGCCAAGAAAATAGGGACAGCTATGGCTACACCTTC; CDR3aa: CASSQENRDSYGYTF
j_gene: TRBJ2-7; len: 16; d_gene: -; abundance: -; v_gene: TRBV7-2; CDR3nt: TGTGCCAGCAGCTTAGTGAATCCGGGAGACGGTTACGAGCAGTACTTC; CDR3aa: CASSLVNPGDGYEQYF
j_gene: TRBJ1-1; len: 15; d_gene: -; abundance: -; v_gene: TRBV29-1; CDR3nt: TGCAGCGTCTGCTGGAGCACTCGGAGCGACACTGAAGCTTTCTTT; CDR3aa: CSVCWSTRSDTEAFF
j_gene: TRBJ1-1; len: 14; d_gene: -; abundance: -; v_gene: TRBV5-1; CDR3nt: TGCGCCAGCAGCATCGGACAGTCGAACACTGAAGCTTTCTTT; CDR3aa: CASSIGQSNTEAFF
j_gene: TRBJ2-5; len: 15; d_gene: TRBD1; abundance: -; v_gene: TRBV9; CDR3nt: TGTGCCAGCAGCGTAGTTGGGACAGGGGAAGAGACCCAGTACTTC; CDR3aa: CASSVVGTGEETQYF
j_gene: TRBJ1-3; len: 14; d_gene: -; abundance: -; v_gene: TRBV30; CDR3nt: TGTGCCTGGGGCCTTCTCTCCTCTGGAAACACCATATATTTT; CDR3aa: CAWGLLSSGNTIYF
j_gene: TRBJ2-1; len: 18; d_gene: TRBD2; abundance: -; v_gene: TRBV7-9; CDR3nt: TGTGCCAGCAGCCCCACGCTGATAGCGGGGGAGATAACCAATGAGCAGTTCTTC; CDR3aa: CASSPTLIAGEITNEQFF
j_gene: TRBJ1-3; len: 15; d_gene: -; abundance: -; v_gene: TRBV18; CDR3nt: TGTGCCAGCTCACGGGACACTCTCTCTGGAAACACCATATATTTT; CDR3aa: CASSRDTLSGNTIYF
j_gene: TRBJ2-3; len: 18; d_gene: -; abundance: few; v_gene: TRBV21-1; CDR3nt: TGTGCCAGCAGCAAAGCGCTTCCCACAGGGGGCATCACAGATACGCAGTATTTT; CDR3aa: CASSKALPTGGITDTQYF
j_gene: TRBJ2-7; len: 14; d_gene: TRBD1; abundance: -; v_gene: TRBV6-5; CDR3nt: TGTGCCAGCAGTGCGGGACAGGGCTCTTACGAGCAGTACTTC; CDR3aa: CASSAGQGSYEQYF
j_gene: TRBJ2-1; len: 14; d_gene: -; abundance: few; v_gene: TRBV6-4; CDR3nt: TGTGCCAGCAGTGACTCTTTGGGAGGACATGAGCAGTTCTTC; CDR3aa: CASSDSLGGHEQFF
j_gene: TRBJ1-1; len: 16; d_gene: -; abundance: -; v_gene: TRBV7-9; CDR3nt: TGTTCCAGCAGCTTATGGGACATCCTACCGAACACTGAAGCTTTCTTT; CDR3aa: CSSSLWDILPNTEAFF
j_gene: TRBJ1-2; len: 14; d_gene: -; abundance: -; v_gene: TRBV7-2; CDR3nt: TGTGCCAGCAGCCCTTTCGACAGCCACTATGGCTACACCTTC; CDR3aa: CASSPFDSHYGYTF
j_gene: TRBJ1-2; len: 14; d_gene: TRBD1; abundance: -; v_gene: TRBV19; CDR3nt: TGTGCCAGTAGTATGACAGGGGGTAACTATGGCTACACCTTC; CDR3aa: CASSMTGGNYGYTF
j_gene: TRBJ2-7; len: 16; d_gene: TRBD2; abundance: -; v_gene: TRBV6-1; CDR3nt: TGTGCCAGCAGTGAGTATGTGAGTCTAGCGGGGGGCGAGCAGTACTTC; CDR3aa: CASSEYVSLAGGEQYF
j_gene: TRBJ2-1; len: 11; d_gene: -; abundance: -; v_gene: TRBV6-1; CDR3nt: TGTGCCAGCAGTCAGAACAATGAGCAGTTCTTC; CDR3aa: CASSQNNEQFF
j_gene: TRBJ2-5; len: 14; d_gene: TRBD2; abundance: -; v_gene: TRBV6-6; CDR3nt: TGTGCCAGCACTATAGCGGGAGAGCAAAAGACCCAGTACTTC; CDR3aa: CASTIAGEQKTQYF